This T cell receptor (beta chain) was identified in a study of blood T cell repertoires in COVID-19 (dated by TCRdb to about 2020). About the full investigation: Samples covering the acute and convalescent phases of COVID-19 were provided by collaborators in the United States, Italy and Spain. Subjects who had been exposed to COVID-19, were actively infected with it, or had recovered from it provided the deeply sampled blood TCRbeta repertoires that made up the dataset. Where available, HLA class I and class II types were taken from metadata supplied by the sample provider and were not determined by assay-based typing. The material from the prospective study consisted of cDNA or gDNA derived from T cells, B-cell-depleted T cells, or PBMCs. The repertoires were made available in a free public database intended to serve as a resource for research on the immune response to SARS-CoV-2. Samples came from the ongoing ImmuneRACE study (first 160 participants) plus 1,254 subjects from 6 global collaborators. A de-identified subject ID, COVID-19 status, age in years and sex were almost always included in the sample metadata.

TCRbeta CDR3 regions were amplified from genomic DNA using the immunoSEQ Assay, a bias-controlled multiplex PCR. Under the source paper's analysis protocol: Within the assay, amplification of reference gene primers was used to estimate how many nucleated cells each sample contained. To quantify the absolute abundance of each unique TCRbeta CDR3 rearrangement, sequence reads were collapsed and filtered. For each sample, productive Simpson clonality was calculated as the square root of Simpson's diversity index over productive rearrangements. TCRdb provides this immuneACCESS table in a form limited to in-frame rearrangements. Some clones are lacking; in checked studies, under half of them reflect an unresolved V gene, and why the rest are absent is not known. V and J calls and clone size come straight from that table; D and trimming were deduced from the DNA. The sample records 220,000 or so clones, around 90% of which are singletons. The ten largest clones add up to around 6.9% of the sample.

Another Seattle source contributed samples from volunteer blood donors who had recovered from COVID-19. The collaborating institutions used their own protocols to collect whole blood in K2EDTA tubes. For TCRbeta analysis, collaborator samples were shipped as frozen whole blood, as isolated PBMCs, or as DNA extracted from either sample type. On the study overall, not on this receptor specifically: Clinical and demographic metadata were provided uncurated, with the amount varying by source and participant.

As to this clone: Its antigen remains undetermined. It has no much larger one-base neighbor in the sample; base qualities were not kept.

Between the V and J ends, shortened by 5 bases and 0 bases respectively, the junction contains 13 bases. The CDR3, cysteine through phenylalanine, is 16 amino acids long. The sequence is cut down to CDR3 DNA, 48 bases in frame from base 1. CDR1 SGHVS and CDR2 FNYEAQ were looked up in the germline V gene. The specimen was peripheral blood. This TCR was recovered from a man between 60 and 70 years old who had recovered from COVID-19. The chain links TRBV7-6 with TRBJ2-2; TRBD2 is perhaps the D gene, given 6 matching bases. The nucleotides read TGTGCCAGCAGCCTGGAGGGTGGCGCGAACACCGGGGAGCTGTTTTTT. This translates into CASSLEGGANTGELFF.